This T cell receptor (beta chain) was sequenced during a study of blood T cell repertoires in COVID-19 (dated by TCRdb to 2018 to 2021). For the wider study: Samples from collaborators originated in the United States, Italy and Spain and spanned both the acute and convalescent phases of COVID-19. The material from the prospective study consisted of cDNA or gDNA derived from T cells, B-cell-depleted T cells, or PBMCs. Subjects who had been exposed to COVID-19, were actively infected with it, or had recovered from it provided the deeply sampled blood TCRbeta repertoires that made up the dataset. The repertoires were released in a freely available public database intended as a resource for research on the immune response to SARS-CoV-2. The samples were drawn from two sources: the first 160 participants of the ongoing ImmuneRACE study, and over 1,000 subjects contributed by 6 global collaborators. The sample metadata nearly always contained a de-identified subject ID, COVID-19 status, age in years and sex. Where available, HLA class I and class II types were taken from metadata supplied by the sample provider and were not determined by assay-based typing.

The immunoSEQ Assay, a bias-controlled multiplex PCR, was used to amplify TCRbeta CDR3 regions from genomic DNA. The original pipeline was this. The number of nucleated cells in each sample was estimated by amplification of reference gene primers within the assay. To quantify the absolute abundance of each unique TCRbeta CDR3 rearrangement, sequence reads were collapsed and filtered. Productive Simpson clonality was computed per sample as the square root of Simpson's diversity index over productive rearrangements. TCRdb carries this immuneACCESS record with in-frame sequences only. Its versions omit some clonotypes, under half of them owing to an unresolved V gene in the studies checked, with the rest unexplained. The V and J calls and clone size were taken over from that table, and D and trimming were inferred from the DNA. Within this sample are a few hundred thousand clones, with approximately 89% of them counted one time only. Of the sample, roughly 2.9% falls within the top ten clones.

Participants in the prospective study were aged roughly 18 to 95 years, lived in 20 to 25 United States geographic areas, and enrolled through a virtual design. Cohort assignment in the prospective study relied on participant-reported clinical history from a screening survey and a study questionnaire. A participant counted as exposed if, within 2 weeks of entering the study, that participant had been in contact with someone who had a PCR-confirmed or clinician-diagnosed COVID-19 case. Each participant in the prospective study had whole blood, serum and a nasopharyngeal or oropharyngeal swab collected by mobile phlebotomists. Additional blood draws and questionnaires over an approximately 2-month period could optionally be provided by prospective study participants. Before DNA extraction, prospective study blood samples were shipped either frozen or at room temperature. The V end gives up 4 bases and the J end 10 bases, leaving 4 bases in the junction not matched to a gene. CDR1 SGHNT and CDR2 YYREEE are derived from the germline V gene (reference sequence). The CDR3 holds 12 amino acids from the cysteine to the phenylalanine. The kept DNA is CDR3 alone, 36 bases in frame from the first base.

On the study overall, not on this receptor specifically: Clinical and demographic metadata were provided uncurated, with the amount varying by source and participant.

Worth noting for this clone: The target of this receptor is not known. Nothing much larger sits one base from this clone, and base qualities are not available.

Source material: PBMCs or T cells enriched from blood (not recorded which). The sequence joins TRBV5-4 to TRBJ2-1, with TRBD1 identical over 8 junction bases. The TCR was taken from a woman in her forties or fifties who had been exposed to COVID-19. In nucleotide form, the sequence is TGTGCCAGCAGCGAGGACAGGGCCGAGCAGTTCTTC. This is translated as CASSEDRAEQFF.